Listed below are T cell receptor beta chains from one sample, sequenced in a study of CD8+CD57+ T cells in acquired aplastic anemia. TCRdb ran MiXCR on the reads and lists one entry per CDR3 protein. The data show about 190,000 distinct CDR3 sequences, around 59% seen once. The sequenced sample consisted of sorted CD4+, CD8+, or CD8+CD57+ T cells (not recorded which) from PBMCs. These TCRs come from a human donor in good health, serving as a control. Both conserved end residues are part of each CDR3. Each record gives: CDR3 DNA, CDR3 protein, clone size, J gene, V gene, D gene. D genes are given only for firm matches. Clone size is given for some rows only: seen once, a few or many times, or a class if the clone is expanded.

TGCAGTGCTAGAGATTCTTTTGGCAGCCAAGAGACCCAGTACTTC,CSARDSFGSQETQYF,many,TRBJ2-5,TRBV20-1,NA
TGTGCCAGCTCACGCGGGGGGGGCGACGATGGCTACACCTTC,CASSRGGGDDGYTF,NA,TRBJ1-2,TRBV2,NA
TGTGCCAGCAGCTTATCGTTCCGGGACGGAACTGAAGCTTTCTTT,CASSLSFRDGTEAFF,NA,TRBJ1-1,TRBV7-2,NA
TGCGCCAGCAGCCAAGAGGGCCACCGGGGACTTGGAGAAAAACTGTTTTTT,CASSQEGHRGLGEKLFF,many,TRBJ1-4,TRBV4-3,NA
TGTGCCAGCAGGAGATCCTTTTACCTGGACAGGGGGAAAGAGCAGTACTTC,CASRRSFYLDRGKEQYF,few,TRBJ2-7,TRBV9,TRBD1
TGTGCCAGCAGTGAATTCGGGGGGAACACCGGGGAGCTGTTTTTT,CASSEFGGNTGELFF,few,TRBJ2-2,TRBV2,NA
TGTGCCAGCAGCTACGGATCGGAGGATACGCAGTATTTT,CASSYGSEDTQYF,many,TRBJ2-3,TRBV9,NA
TGTGCCAGCAGGCTAGCGGGGTCCACGGCGGAGACCCAGTACTTC,CASRLAGSTAETQYF,NA,TRBJ2-5,TRBV2,TRBD2
TGTGCCAGCAGCCCCGGGACAGGGGACTATGGCTACACCTTC,CASSPGTGDYGYTF,many,TRBJ1-2,TRBV7-9,TRBD1
TGCGCCAGCAGCGAGGGGCCGGCCTGCAATGAGCAGTTCTTC,CASSEGPACNEQFF,NA,TRBJ2-1,TRBV5-1,NA
TGCGCCAGCAGCTTGGCACCTAGCGGCGGTTACAATGAGCAGTTCTTC,CASSLAPSGGYNEQFF,NA,TRBJ2-1,TRBV5-1,TRBD2
TGTGCCAGCAGTTTCCCCCTCCGCGACAGCCTGAACACTGAAGCTTTCTTT,CASSFPLRDSLNTEAFF,NA,TRBJ1-1,TRBV28,NA
TGCGCCAGCAGCCCCGGGGTGAATCCAGGGGTTGAAGCTTTCTTT,CASSPGVNPGVEAFF,many,TRBJ1-1,TRBV5-1,NA
TGTGCCAGCAGTCAAACCCAACAGGTGGGCAATCAGCAGTTCTTC,CASSQTQQVGNQQFF,NA,TRBJ2-1,TRBV7-8,NA
TGCAGTGCTGCCCCTCAGGGGAATGAGCAGTTCTTC,CSAAPQGNEQFF,NA,TRBJ2-1,TRBV20-1,NA
TGTGCCAGCAGCCCGGGACAGGCCAACACCGGGGAGCTGTTTTTT,CASSPGQANTGELFF,NA,TRBJ2-2,TRBV7-2,TRBD1
TGTGCCAGCAGCGTAAGACAGGGGCAATACGAGCAGTACTTC,CASSVRQGQYEQYF,NA,TRBJ2-7,TRBV9,TRBD1
TGTGCCACCAGCAGCTTGGCCGGTCAGGAAGCTTTCTTT,CATSSLAGQEAFF,NA,TRBJ1-1,TRBV15,NA
TGTGCCAGCTGGGGACAGGGAAAAGATACGCAGTATTTT,CASWGQGKDTQYF,NA,TRBJ2-3,TRBV2,TRBD1
TGCAGCGCCGTGGGACAGGGTAGCACTGAAGCTTTCTTT,CSAVGQGSTEAFF,few,TRBJ1-1,TRBV29-1,TRBD1
TGCAGTGCTGTAGGGGGGGGCACAGATACGCAGTATTTT,CSAVGGGTDTQYF,NA,TRBJ2-3,TRBV20-1,NA
TGCAGTGCTGGGGACAGGGGGACCCAGCCCCAGCATTTT,CSAGDRGTQPQHF,many,TRBJ1-5,TRBV20-1,TRBD1
TGTGCCAGCAGCTCCCATTTGGACAGGTCAGCTGAAGCTTTCTTT,CASSSHLDRSAEAFF,once,TRBJ1-1,TRBV7-7,TRBD1
TGTGCCATCAGTGAGTCGAACAGGGCGTCCTCCTACGAGCAGTACTTC,CAISESNRASSYEQYF,many,TRBJ2-7,TRBV10-3,NA
TGTGCCAGCAGTCCGCGACTAGCGGGGGGCAGCCCAGATACGCAGTATTTT,CASSPRLAGGSPDTQYF,few,TRBJ2-3,TRBV2,TRBD2
TGTGCCAGCAGTGAGGCTGGGTACACCGGGGAGCTGTTTTTT,CASSEAGYTGELFF,many,TRBJ2-2,TRBV2,NA
TGTGCCAGCTTAGCAGATCCGAACACTGAAGCTTTCTTT,CASLADPNTEAFF,NA,TRBJ1-1,TRBV18,NA
TGTGCCAGCAGCTTAGCCGCGGGGGAACCCTACGAGCAGTACTTC,CASSLAAGEPYEQYF,many,TRBJ2-7,TRBV7-6,TRBD2
TGTGCCAGTAGTATAACAGGGGGCATGCGGAATGAGCAGTTCTTC,CASSITGGMRNEQFF,NA,TRBJ2-1,TRBV19,TRBD1
TGTGCCACCCGGACAGGGGGGAGCTCTGGGGCCAACGTCCTGACTTTC,CATRTGGSSGANVLTF,NA,TRBJ2-6,TRBV15,TRBD1
TGTGCCACCAAGGACTTGGATTCTAACTATGGCTACACCTTC,CATKDLDSNYGYTF,NA,TRBJ1-2,TRBV24-1,NA
TGTGCCAGCTCACCTGACAGGACCGACAATTCACCCCTCCACTTT,CASSPDRTDNSPLHF,many,TRBJ1-6,TRBV18,NA